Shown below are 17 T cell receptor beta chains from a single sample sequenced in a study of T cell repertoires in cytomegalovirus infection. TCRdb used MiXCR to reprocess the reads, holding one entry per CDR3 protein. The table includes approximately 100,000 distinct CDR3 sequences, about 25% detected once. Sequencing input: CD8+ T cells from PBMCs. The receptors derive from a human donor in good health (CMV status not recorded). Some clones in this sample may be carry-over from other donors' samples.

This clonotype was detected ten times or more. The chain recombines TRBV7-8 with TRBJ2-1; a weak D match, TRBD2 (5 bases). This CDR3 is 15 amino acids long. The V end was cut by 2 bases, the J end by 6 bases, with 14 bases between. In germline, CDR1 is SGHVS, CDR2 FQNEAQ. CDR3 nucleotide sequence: TGTGCCAGCAGCTTATTGCGGACGGCGGGCAATGAGCAGTTCTTC. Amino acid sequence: CASSLLRTAGNEQFF.

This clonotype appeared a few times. The CDR3 region has the DNA TGTGCCACCAGCAGATTAGCGGGAGCGCACAATGAGCAGTTCTTC. Translating it yields CATSRLAGAHNEQFF. The chain combines TRBV15 with TRBJ2-1; 9 nucleotides align to TRBD2. The CDR3 is made up of 15 amino acids. The germline gives CDR1 LNHNV, CDR2 YYDKDF (reference sequence). With V trimmed by 2 bases and J by 5 bases, 4 bases remained unmatched.

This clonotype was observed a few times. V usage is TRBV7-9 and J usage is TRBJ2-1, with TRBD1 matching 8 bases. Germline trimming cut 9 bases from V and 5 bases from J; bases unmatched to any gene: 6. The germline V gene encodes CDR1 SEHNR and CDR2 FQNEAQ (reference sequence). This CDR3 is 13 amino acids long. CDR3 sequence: CASDSDRDNEQFF. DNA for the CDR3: TGTGCCAGTGATTCGGACAGGGACAATGAGCAGTTCTTC.

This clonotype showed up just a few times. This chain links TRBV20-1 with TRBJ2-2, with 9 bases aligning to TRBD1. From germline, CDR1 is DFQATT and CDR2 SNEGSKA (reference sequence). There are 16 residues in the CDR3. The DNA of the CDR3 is TGCAGGGGCGGACCCGTCGGACAGGGGAAGGTCGGGGAGCTGTTTTTT. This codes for CRGGPVGQGKVGELFF.

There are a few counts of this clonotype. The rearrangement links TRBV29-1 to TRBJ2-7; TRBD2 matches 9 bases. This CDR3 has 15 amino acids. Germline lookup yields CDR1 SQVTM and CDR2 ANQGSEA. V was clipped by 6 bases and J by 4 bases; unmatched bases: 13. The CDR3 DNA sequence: TGCAGCGTCGACCTCCCAGCGGGGGGTCGGTACGAGCAGTACTTC. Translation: CSVDLPAGGRYEQYF.

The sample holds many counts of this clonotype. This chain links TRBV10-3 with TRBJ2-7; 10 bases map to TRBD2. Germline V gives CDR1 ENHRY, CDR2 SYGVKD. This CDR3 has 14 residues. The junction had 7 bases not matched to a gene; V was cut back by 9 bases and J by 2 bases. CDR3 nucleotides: TGTGCCATTACACAGCGGGAGGGCCCCTACGAGCAGTACTTC. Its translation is CAITQREGPYEQYF.

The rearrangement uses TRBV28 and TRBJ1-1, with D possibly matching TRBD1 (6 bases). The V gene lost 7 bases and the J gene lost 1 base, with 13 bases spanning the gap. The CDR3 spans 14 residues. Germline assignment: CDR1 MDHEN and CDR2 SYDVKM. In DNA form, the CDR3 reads TGTGCCAGCACCGAGACAGGAACGAACACTGAAGCTTTCTTT. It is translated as CASTETGTNTEAFF.

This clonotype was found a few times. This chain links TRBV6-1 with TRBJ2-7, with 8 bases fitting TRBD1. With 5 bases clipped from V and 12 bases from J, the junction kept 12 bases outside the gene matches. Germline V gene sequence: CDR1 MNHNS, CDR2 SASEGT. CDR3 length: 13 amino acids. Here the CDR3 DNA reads TGTGCCAGCAGTCAGACCCCCCAGGGGGCGCCGTACTTC. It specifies CASSQTPQGAPYF.

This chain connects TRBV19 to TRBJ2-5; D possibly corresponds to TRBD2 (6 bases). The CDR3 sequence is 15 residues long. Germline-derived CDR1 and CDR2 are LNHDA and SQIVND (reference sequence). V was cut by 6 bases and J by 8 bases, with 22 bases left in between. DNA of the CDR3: TGTGCCAGTAGCTCCCGGGAGTCACCCGTGGATACCCAGTACTTC. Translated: CASSSRESPVDTQYF.

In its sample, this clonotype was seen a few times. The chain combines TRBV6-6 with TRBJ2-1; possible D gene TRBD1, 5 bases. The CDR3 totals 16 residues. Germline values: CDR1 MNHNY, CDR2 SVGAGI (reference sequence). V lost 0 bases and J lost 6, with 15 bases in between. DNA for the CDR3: TGTGCCAGCAGTTACTCGATATCGGCAGGGATCAATGAGCAGTTCTTC. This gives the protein CASSYSISAGINEQFF.

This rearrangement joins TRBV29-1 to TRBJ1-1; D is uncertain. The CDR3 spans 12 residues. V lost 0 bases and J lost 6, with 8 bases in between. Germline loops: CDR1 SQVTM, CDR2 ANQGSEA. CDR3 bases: TGCAGCGTTGAAGAAAGTGGGGCTGAAGCTTTCTTT. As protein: CSVEESGAEAFF. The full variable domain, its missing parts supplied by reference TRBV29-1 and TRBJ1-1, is SAVISQKPSRDICQRGTSLTIQCQVDSQVTMMFWYRQQPGQSLTLIATANQGSEATYESGFVIDKFPISRPNLTFSTLTVSNMSPEDSSIYLCSVEESGAEAFFGQGTRLTVV.

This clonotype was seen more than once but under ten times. In DNA form, the CDR3 reads TGTGCCAGCAGTTCCGACAGGAGCAATCAGCCCCAGCATTTT. Translation: CASSSDRSNQPQHF. This sequence joins TRBV27 and TRBJ1-5, with D possibly TRBD1 on 6 matching bases. Germline-derived CDR1 and CDR2 are MNHEY and SMNVEV (reference sequence). The CDR3 is 14 residues long. Deletions cut 4 bases from V and 1 base from J, with 8 bases between.

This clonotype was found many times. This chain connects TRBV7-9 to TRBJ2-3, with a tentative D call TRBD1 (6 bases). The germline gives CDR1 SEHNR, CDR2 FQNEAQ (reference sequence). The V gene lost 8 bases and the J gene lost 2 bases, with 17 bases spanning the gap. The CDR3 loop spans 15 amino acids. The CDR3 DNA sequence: TGTGCCAGCGGATTATCAGGGGCGGCCACAGATACGCAGTATTTT. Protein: CASGLSGAATDTQYF. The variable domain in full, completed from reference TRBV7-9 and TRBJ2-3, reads DTGVSQNPRHKITKRGQNVTFRCDPISEHNRLYWYRQTLGQGPEFLTYFQNEAQLEKSRLLSDRFSAERPKGSFSTLEIQRTEQGDSAMYLCASGLSGAATDTQYFGPGTRLTVL.

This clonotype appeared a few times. CDR3 protein: CATSGGGTGPEAFF. CDR3 DNA: TGTGCCACCAGTGGGGGAGGGACAGGCCCTGAAGCTTTCTTT. The chain is built from TRBV24-1 and TRBJ1-1, with 8 bases matching TRBD1. The CDR3 is made up of 14 amino acids. The J segment lost 6 bases and the V segment lost 5 bases, leaving 7 bases of the junction unmatched. The germline gives CDR1 KGHDR, CDR2 SFDVKD.

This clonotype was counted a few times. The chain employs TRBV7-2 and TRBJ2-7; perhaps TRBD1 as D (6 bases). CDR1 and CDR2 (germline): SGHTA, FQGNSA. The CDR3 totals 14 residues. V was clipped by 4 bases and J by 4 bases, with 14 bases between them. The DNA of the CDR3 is TGTGCCAGCAGCTCGCTGACAGGAGAATACGAGCAGTACTTC. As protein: CASSSLTGEYEQYF. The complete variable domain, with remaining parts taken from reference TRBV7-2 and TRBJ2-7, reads GAGVSQSPSNKVTEKGKDVELRCDPISGHTALYWYRQSLGQGLEFLIYFQGNSAPDKSGLPSDRFSAERTGGSVSTLTIQRTQQEDSAVYLCASSSLTGEYEQYFGPGTRLTVT.

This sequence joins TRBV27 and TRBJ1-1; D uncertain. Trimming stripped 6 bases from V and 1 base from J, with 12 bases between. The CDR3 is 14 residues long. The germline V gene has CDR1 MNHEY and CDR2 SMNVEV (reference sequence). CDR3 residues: CASSPAVRNTEAFF. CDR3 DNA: TGTGCCAGCAGCCCGGCGGTTAGGAACACTGAAGCTTTCTTT.

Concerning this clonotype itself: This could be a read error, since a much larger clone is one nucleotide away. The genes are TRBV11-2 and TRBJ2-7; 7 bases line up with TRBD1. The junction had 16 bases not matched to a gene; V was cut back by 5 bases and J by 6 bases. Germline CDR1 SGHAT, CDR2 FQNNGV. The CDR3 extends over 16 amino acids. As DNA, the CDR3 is TGTGCCAGCAGCCAGGACAGGAGCCCTCCCTCTTTCGAGCAGTACTTC. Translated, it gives CASSQDRSPPSFEQYF.